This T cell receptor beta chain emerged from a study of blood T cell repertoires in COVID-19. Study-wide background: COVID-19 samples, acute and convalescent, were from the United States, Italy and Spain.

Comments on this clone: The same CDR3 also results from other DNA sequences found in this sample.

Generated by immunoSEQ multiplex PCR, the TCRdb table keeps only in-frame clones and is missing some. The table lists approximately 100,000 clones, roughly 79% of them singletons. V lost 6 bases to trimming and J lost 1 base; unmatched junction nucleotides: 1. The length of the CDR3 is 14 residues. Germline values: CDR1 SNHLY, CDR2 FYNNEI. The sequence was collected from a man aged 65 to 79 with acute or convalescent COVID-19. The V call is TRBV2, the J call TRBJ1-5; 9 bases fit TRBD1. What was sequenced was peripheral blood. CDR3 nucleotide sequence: TGTGCCAGCAGAGGGACAGGGAGCAATCAGCCCCAGCATTTT. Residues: CASRGTGSNQPQHF. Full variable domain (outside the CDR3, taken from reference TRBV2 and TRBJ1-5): EPEVTQTPSHQVTQMGQEVILRCVPISNHLYFYWYRQILGQKVEFLVSFYNNEISEKSEIFDDQFSVERPDGSNFTLKIRSTKLEDSAMYFCASRGTGSNQPQHFGDGTRLSIL.